The 27 T cell receptor beta chains presented below share a single source sample, sequenced in a study of graft-versus-host responses after intestinal transplantation. These receptors lack a known antigen. Measured with immunoSEQ multiplex PCR; TCRdb has only the in-frame clones, and not every one. The table lists about 82,000 clones, roughly 91% of them singletons. The sequences come from unstimulated CD4+ T cells sorted from spleen or lymph node cells, collected before intestinal transplant. The source is a human donor who received an intestinal transplant.

The J gene is TRBJ2-2, the V gene TRBV2; 11 nucleotides align to TRBD1. The CDR3 runs 16 residues. The V gene's germline CDR1 is SNHLY and CDR2 FYNNEI. With V trimmed by 5 bases and J by 4 bases, 6 bases remained unmatched. The CDR3 is CASSRDRGSGTGELFF. CDR3 DNA sequence: TGTGCCAGCAGTAGGGACAGGGGGTCGGGCACCGGGGAGCTGTTTTTT.

The chain is built from TRBV4-1 and TRBJ1-2; D unresolved. V shed 0 bases and J shed 3 bases, with 14 bases lying between them. The germline V gene has CDR1 MGHRA and CDR2 YSYEKL. The CDR3 consists of 16 residues. CDR3 coding DNA: TGCGCCAGCAGCCAAGAGGGCAGTTTTTTTGACTATGGCTACACCTTC. It yields the protein CASSQEGSFFDYGYTF.

This clone was seen once. The J gene is TRBJ1-6, the V gene TRBV27, with 9 bases lining up with TRBD1. CDR3 size: 16 residues. CDR1 and CDR2 (germline): MNHEY, SMNVEV (reference sequence). J was trimmed by 7 bases and V by 4 bases; bases with no gene match: 8. In nucleotides, the CDR3 is TGTGCCAGCAGTTCCCCCGGACAGGGGAGGAATTCACCCCTCCACTTT. The encoded protein is CASSSPGQGRNSPLHF.

This rearrangement joins TRBV7-2 to TRBJ1-2; D might be TRBD1 (6 bases). Trimming cost V 2 bases and J 2 bases, with 12 bases left between them. Germline CDR1 and CDR2: SGHTA and FQGNSA. The CDR3 spans 15 residues. CDR3 DNA: TGTGCCAGCAGCTTATCTCGGACAGCGAACTATGGCTACACCTTC. As protein: CASSLSRTANYGYTF.

The chain joins TRBV4-1 to TRBJ2-3, with TRBD2 identical over 7 bases. From germline, CDR1 is MGHRA and CDR2 YSYEKL. V was pared by 0 bases and J by 0 bases, with 15 bases of the junction left unmatched. The CDR3 covers 20 residues. CDR3 nucleotides: TGCGCCAGCAGCCAAGAAGGGAGTAGCGGGCACTTTTCTAGCACAGATACGCAGTATTTT. It translates to CASSQEGSSGHFSSTDTQYF.

The V call is TRBV7-9, the J call TRBJ1-1, with 9 bases that match TRBD1. This CDR3 is 15 amino acids long. The V gene end was trimmed by 7 bases and the J gene end by 5 bases; junction bases not matched to a gene: 11. Germline CDR1 reads SEHNR; CDR2 reads FQNEAQ (reference sequence). This CDR3 is CASTYRGQTRTEAFF. The CDR3 DNA reads as TGTGCCAGCACCTACAGGGGGCAAACGAGGACTGAAGCTTTCTTT.

The chain employs TRBV25-1 and TRBJ1-2; 8 nucleotides match TRBD1. This CDR3 has 15 amino acids. Trimming cost V 8 bases and J 5 bases; bases outside gene matches: 13. Germline V gene data show CDR1 as MGHDK and CDR2 as SYGVNS. The CDR3 bases are TGTGCCAGCTATATGGACAGGGCCAGTCCATATGGCTACACCTTC. Amino acids: CASYMDRASPYGYTF.

The J gene is TRBJ2-7, the V gene TRBV5-1; 7 nucleotides agree with TRBD2. The V gene end was trimmed by 0 bases and the J gene end by 2 bases; junction bases not matched to a gene: 11. Germline V CDR1 and CDR2: SGHRS, YFSETQ. CDR3 length: 17 amino acids. CDR3 sequence reads: CASSLDMTGGRTYEQYF. In nucleotides, the CDR3 is TGCGCCAGCAGCTTGGATATGACGGGGGGAAGGACCTACGAGCAGTACTTC.

This chain joins TRBV7-2 and TRBJ2-3, with 8 positions matching TRBD1. CDR1 and CDR2 (germline): SGHTA, FQGNSA. The CDR3 loop spans 15 amino acids. The trim removed 4 bases at V and 2 bases at J, leaving 5 bases unmatched. CDR3 nucleotide sequence: TGTGCCAGCAGCTCCAGGACAGGGCCCACAGATACGCAGTATTTT. Protein: CASSSRTGPTDTQYF.

The chain joins TRBV5-1 to TRBJ1-1, with a possible D match to TRBD1 (5 bases). Trimming pared 4 bases from V and 1 base from J, leaving 14 bases between. Germline CDR1 reads SGHRS; CDR2 reads YFSETQ. The CDR3 sequence is 15 residues long. As DNA, the CDR3 is TGCGCCAGCAGCCCGCTACAGGTTGGGAACACTGAAGCTTTCTTT. It specifies CASSPLQVGNTEAFF.

About this clone itself: Other DNA sequences of this sample code for an identical CDR3. This chain links TRBV7-2 with TRBJ1-3; 9 nucleotides match TRBD1. The germline CDR1 and CDR2 sequences are SGHTA and FQGNSA. V shed 5 bases, J shed 3 bases, and the junction held 11 bases outside the gene matches. The CDR3 extends over 17 amino acids. As DNA, the CDR3 is TGTGCCAGCAGCCCCCGGACAGGGGACCTGAGTGGAAACACCATATATTTT. It is translated as CASSPRTGDLSGNTIYF.

The chain employs TRBV7-2 and TRBJ2-3; D uncertain. V was shortened by 0 bases and J by 5 bases, with 9 bases between the two germline ends. Germline CDR1 SGHTA, CDR2 FQGNSA. The CDR3 has 14 residues. The CDR3 loop is CASSLATRGDTQYF. CDR3 in DNA: TGTGCCAGCAGCTTAGCGACCAGAGGAGATACGCAGTATTTT.

The chain combines TRBV29-1 with TRBJ1-1; 12 bases fit TRBD1. The CDR3 has 14 residues. Germline CDR1 is SQVTM and CDR2 is ANQGSEA. V shed 6 bases, J shed 3 bases, and the junction held 5 bases outside the gene matches. The CDR3 protein is CSVRDRGHDTEAFF. The CDR3 DNA reads TGCAGCGTGAGGGACAGGGGGCACGACACTGAAGCTTTCTTT.

This chain joins TRBV21-1 and TRBJ1-1. TRBV21-1 is assigned pseudogene status. CDR3 length equals 16 residues. The CDR3, as DNA: TGTGCCAGCAGCCCACAGAGCCGGGAGCCAAACACTGAAGCTTTCTTT. It specifies CASSPQSREPNTEAFF.

V gene TRBV4-3 combines with J gene TRBJ2-1, with 10 bases aligning to TRBD2. CDR3 size: 16 residues. The germline V gene encodes CDR1 LGHNA and CDR2 YSLEER. J was trimmed by 5 bases and V by 2 bases; bases with no gene match: 6. Here the CDR3 DNA reads TGCGCCAGCAGCCAATACACTAGCGGGATCAACAATGAGCAGTTCTTC. It is translated as CASSQYTSGINNEQFF.

This chain joins TRBV9 and TRBJ2-5, with TRBD2 matching over 8 bases. V shed 3 bases, J shed 4 bases, and the junction held 5 bases outside the gene matches. The CDR3 has 14 residues. CDR1 is SGDLS, CDR2 YYNGEE, per germline. The CDR3 loop reads CASSAGRGGETQYF. The CDR3, as DNA: TGTGCCAGCAGCGCCGGGAGGGGAGGAGAGACCCAGTACTTC.

This clone was detected once. The chain combines TRBV7-9 with TRBJ1-4; 9 bases map to TRBD1. CDR1 is SEHNR, CDR2 FQNEAQ, per germline (reference sequence). V lost 2 bases and J lost 6; bases outside the gene matches: 10. The CDR3 consists of 17 residues. The CDR3 coding sequence is TGTGCCAGCAGCTTACTCCCCGGACAGGGGAAGGATGAAAAACTGTTTTTT. Translating gives CASSLLPGQGKDEKLFF.

The V and J genes are TRBV30 and TRBJ2-7; a weak D match, TRBD1 (6 bases). V lost 2 bases and J 0 bases, leaving 11 bases between the germline ends. The CDR3 runs 14 residues. Germline CDR1 is GTSNPN and CDR2 is SVGIG (reference sequence). CDR3 residues: CAWSPGTSSYEQYF. The CDR3 DNA is TGTGCCTGGAGTCCGGGGACAAGCTCCTACGAGCAGTACTTC.

Only one count was recorded for this clone. The rearrangement joins TRBV23-1 to TRBJ2-7; the match to TRBD1 covers 8 bases. TRBV23-1 is treated as an ORF (open reading frame) with a function not yet certain. J was trimmed by 3 bases and V by 0 bases; bases with no gene match: 7. This CDR3 contains 16 residues. The CDR3 nucleotides are TGCGCCAGCAGTCAATCATACAGGGGGAAGGTCTACGAGCAGTACTTC. The encoded protein is CASSQSYRGKVYEQYF.

This chain links TRBV6-6 with TRBJ2-2; 11 nucleotides match TRBD1. The germline CDR1 and CDR2 sequences are MNHNY and SVGAGI (reference sequence). V dropped 7 bases and J dropped 6; count of bases not matched to a gene: 7. The CDR3 length is 15 residues. Here the CDR3 reads CASTPRDRGAGELFF. The CDR3 DNA is TGTGCCAGCACCCCCCGGGACAGGGGGGCCGGGGAGCTGTTTTTT.

The chain uses TRBV5-1 and TRBJ2-3; possibly TRBD1 for D (6 bases). V was clipped by 0 bases and J by 4 bases, with 12 bases between them. This CDR3 comprises 15 residues. Germline lookup yields CDR1 SGHRS and CDR2 YFSETQ. This chain's CDR3 is CASSLDRAVPDTQYF. The CDR3 nucleotides read TGCGCCAGCAGCTTGGACAGGGCCGTCCCAGATACGCAGTATTTT.

V gene TRBV19 combines with J gene TRBJ2-2; weak D call: TRBD2 (5 bases). V shed 5 bases and J shed 2 bases, with 9 bases lying between them. CDR3 length: 14 residues. The germline gives CDR1 LNHDA, CDR2 SQIVND (reference sequence). CDR3 in DNA: TGTGCCAGTAGTCTTACGGGAAACACCGGGGAGCTGTTTTTT. It codes for CASSLTGNTGELFF.

The rearrangement joins TRBV12-5 to TRBJ2-3; a possible D gene is TRBD2 (6 bases). The CDR3 consists of 15 residues. Looked up from germline, CDR1 is LGHNT and CDR2 is FRNRAP. The ends were cut back, 2 bases at V and 2 bases at J, with 11 bases in the middle. The CDR3 nucleotides read TGTGCTAGTGGTTTGTCTAGCGCCTTCACAGATACGCAGTATTTT. It yields the protein CASGLSSAFTDTQYF.

The chain carries TRBV6-5 and TRBJ2-7; the match to TRBD1 covers 7 bases. From germline, CDR1 is MNHEY and CDR2 SVGAGI. Trimming at V came to 8 bases and at J to 1 base, leaving 11 bases not matched to a gene. The CDR3 covers 15 residues. CDR3 region: CASGRATGQSYEQYF. CDR3 DNA: TGTGCCAGCGGCCGGGCGACGGGACAGTCCTACGAGCAGTACTTC.

The genes are TRBV15 and TRBJ2-6, with unresolved D. This CDR3 has 15 residues. The ends were cut back, 1 base at V and 0 bases at J, with 4 bases in the middle. Germline V lookup: CDR1 LNHNV, CDR2 YYDKDF (reference sequence). The CDR3 bases are TGTGCCACCAGCAGAGCTTTCTCTGGGGCCAACGTCCTGACTTTC. Translated, it gives CATSRAFSGANVLTF.

This chain joins TRBV7-2 and TRBJ2-5, with a weak D call TRBD2 (5 bases). This CDR3 comprises 13 residues. Germline CDR1 reads SGHTA; CDR2 reads FQGNSA. Trimming took off 0 bases at V and 4 bases at J, with 6 bases between the two ends. The CDR3 spells CASSLAGRETQYF. The CDR3 DNA reads as TGTGCCAGCAGCTTAGCGGGGAGAGAGACCCAGTACTTC.

This rearrangement joins TRBV10-3 to TRBJ1-2, with 10 positions matching TRBD1. V lost 10 bases, J lost 3 bases, and 17 bases stayed unmatched. Per germline, CDR1 ENHRY and CDR2 SYGVKD. The CDR3 length is 17 residues. Here the CDR3 reads CATARRTGGEVDYGYTF. The CDR3 DNA follows: TGTGCCACCGCCCGGAGGACAGGGGGTGAAGTGGACTATGGCTACACCTTC.